Listed here are 7 T cell receptor beta chains from one sample, sequenced in a study of identical twins. TCRdb reanalysed the 5' RACE reads using MiXCR and keeps one entry per CDR3 protein. Counted here are hundreds of thousands of distinct CDR3 sequences, around 6% occurring once; the ten biggest clones make up under 2%. The specimen sequenced was naive T cells sorted from blood. The origin of the receptors is a man between 18 and 29 years old in good health.

The chain employs TRBV25-1 and TRBJ2-5, with D uncertain. CDR1 MGHDK and CDR2 SYGVNS come from the germline V gene. This CDR3 comprises 14 residues. Trimming took off 3 bases at V and 1 base at J, with 9 bases between the two ends. In nucleotides, the CDR3 is TGTGCCAGCAGTGAGTCAGAAACCCAAGAGACCCAGTACTTC. This gives the protein CASSESETQETQYF.

This clonotype turned up a few times. Written as DNA, the CDR3 is TGTGCCAGCAACCCCGGACAGGGGAGGCAAGAGACCCAGTACTTC. Its translation is CASNPGQGRQETQYF. The V gene is TRBV6-1, the J gene TRBJ2-5; 9 bases line up with TRBD1. CDR1 and CDR2 from the germline V gene are MNHNS and SASEGT. Trimming took 7 bases from V and 2 from J; bases not matched to a gene: 8. The CDR3 spans 15 residues.

This clonotype was counted at least ten times. V usage is TRBV7-2 and J usage is TRBJ2-1, with D tentatively TRBD1 (5 bases). Between the trimmed V and J ends, which lost 1 base and 7 bases, there was a span of 11 bases. The germline gives CDR1 SGHTA, CDR2 FQGNSA. This CDR3 has 14 residues. CDR3 nucleotide sequence: TGTGCCAGCAGCTTAGTCAGGGTCAATAATGAGCAGTTCTTC. Its translation is CASSLVRVNNEQFF.

Notes on this clonotype: An end of the junction differs from the germline gene, which may be a read error. The chain employs TRBV30 and TRBJ2-5, with D perhaps matching TRBD1 (5 bases). Looked up from germline, CDR1 is GTSNPN and CDR2 is SVGIG (reference sequence). This CDR3 region has 11 residues. The CDR3 spells CAWSALGPQDF. The CDR3 bases are TGTGCCTGGAGCGCCCTAGGGCCACAGGACTTC.

This clonotype has ten or more counts. J is TRBJ2-4 and V is TRBV5-1; a weak D match, TRBD2 (6 bases). V gave up 0 bases and J gave up 8 bases, with 24 bases separating them. Germline V gives CDR1 SGHRS, CDR2 YFSETQ. The CDR3 loop spans 18 amino acids. CDR3 sequence reads: CASSLVPGRGNSVDIQYF. CDR3 DNA sequence: TGCGCCAGCAGCTTGGTCCCAGGGCGGGGCAATTCGGTGGACATTCAGTACTTC.

This clonotype was seen repeatedly, ten times or more. The V and J genes are TRBV7-2 and TRBJ2-1; 8 nucleotides align to TRBD2. The germline CDR1 and CDR2 sequences are SGHTA and FQGNSA. The CDR3 has 16 residues. Trimming cost V 0 bases and J 9 bases; bases outside gene matches: 10. CDR3 sequence (DNA): TGTGCCAGCAGCTTAGCTAGCGGGAAGTTGGAGGGTGAGCAGTTCTTC. Translating it yields CASSLASGKLEGEQFF.

This clonotype was seen repeatedly, ten times or more. The chain couples TRBV5-5 to TRBJ2-4; D perhaps matches TRBD1 (5 bases). V was pared by 6 bases and J by 8 bases, with 15 bases between. CDR3 size: 13 residues. Germline CDR1 is SGHKS and CDR2 is YYEKEE (reference sequence). CDR3 nucleotides: TGTGCCAGCACCCTCTTAGGGGTTGACATTCAGTACTTC. It specifies CASTLLGVDIQYF. The complete variable domain, with remaining parts taken from reference TRBV5-5 and TRBJ2-4, reads DAGVTQSPTHLIKTRGQQVTLRCSPISGHKSVSWYQQVLGQGPQFIFQYYEKEERGRGNFPDRFSARQFPNYSSELNVNALLLGDSALYLCASTLLGVDIQYFGAGTRLSVL.